This T cell receptor beta chain was captured by sequencing in a study of T-cell memory formation after mild COVID-19. Study-level information: The TCR clusters were mostly specific to one donor.

Study-wide points: Certain responding clones were present in pre-infection memory, suggesting participation of cross-reactive memory. Researchers report contracting CD4+ clones mostly in CM and EM, with CD8+ clones in EMRA.

With regard to this clonotype: Its antigen is undetermined.

5'RACE with constant-segment primers yielded barcoded, UMI-tagged TCR alpha and TCR beta cDNA libraries. TCRdb re-called the 5' RACE reads through MiXCR, storing one row per CDR3 protein. The sample lists roughly 160,000 distinct CDR3 sequences, under 14% seen once, with 3.5% to 4% in the top ten. Trimming removed 0 bases at V and 1 base at J, with 12 bases between. This CDR3 is 16 amino acids long. Germline V gene sequence: CDR1 MNHEY, CDR2 SVGEGT. The receptor was isolated from a man between 18 and 35 years old who had mild COVID-19 (a few samples of this study predate the infection). Cell type and time point are not known. The chain links TRBV6-2 or TRBV6-3 to TRBJ1-1, with a tentative D call TRBD1 (5 bases). Sequenced sample: PBMCs or a T cell subset sorted from them (not recorded which). The CDR3 region is CASSYSGVLRNTEAFF. CDR3 bases: TGTGCCAGCAGTTACTCAGGGGTTTTGCGGAACACTGAAGCTTTCTTT.